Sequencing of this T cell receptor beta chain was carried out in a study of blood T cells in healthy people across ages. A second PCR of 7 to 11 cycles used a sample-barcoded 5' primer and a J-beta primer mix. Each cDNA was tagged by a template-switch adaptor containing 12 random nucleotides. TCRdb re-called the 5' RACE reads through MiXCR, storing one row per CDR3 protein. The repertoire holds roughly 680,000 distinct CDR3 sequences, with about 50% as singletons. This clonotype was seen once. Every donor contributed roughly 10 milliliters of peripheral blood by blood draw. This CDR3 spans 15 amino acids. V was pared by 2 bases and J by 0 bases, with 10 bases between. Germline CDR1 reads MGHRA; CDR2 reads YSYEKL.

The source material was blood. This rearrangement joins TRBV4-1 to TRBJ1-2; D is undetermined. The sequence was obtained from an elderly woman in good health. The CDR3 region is CASSQSVLANYGYTF. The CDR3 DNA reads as TGCGCCAGCAGCCAATCTGTTCTAGCTAACTATGGCTACACCTTC.